The clone carrying this T cell receptor (beta chain) was detected a few times. Here immunoSEQ multiplex PCR was the method, and the copy in TCRdb shows in-frame clones only, minus some. In the table there are some 70,000 clones, 80% to 90% of which are singletons. The data are from a study of blood T cell repertoires in COVID-19. The length of the CDR3 is 12 residues. Germline V gives CDR1 MDHEN, CDR2 SYDVKM. V was shortened by 4 bases and J by 3 bases, with 7 bases between the two germline ends. The material sequenced was peripheral blood. The TCR comes from a man under 40 with acute or convalescent COVID-19. V and J are TRBV28 and TRBJ2-7, with a tentative D call TRBD1 (5 bases). CDR3 amino acids: CASSSRGYEQYF. The CDR3 coding sequence is TGTGCCAGCAGTTCTAGGGGCTACGAGCAGTACTTC.